This is a list of T cell receptor beta chains from one sample in a study of T-cell reconstitution after alpha-beta-depleted transplantation in children. TCRdb reprocessed the PCR reads via MiXCR and lists one record per CDR3 protein. Of hundreds of thousands of distinct CDR3 sequences listed, roughly 13% are singletons. Sequencing used PBMCs, obtained before TCRalphabeta/CD19-depleted stem cell transplant. The source is a girl aged 2 to 10 with congenital amegakaryocytic thrombocytopenia, due to receive a stem cell transplant. Each CDR3 is given with its conserved first and last residue. Each record gives: D gene, clone size, J gene, V gene, CDR3 protein, CDR3 DNA. A D gene is named only where the DNA matches it firmly. A clone size is listed for some rows: how often the clone was seen (once, few, many), or a class if it is expanded.

NA | NA | TRBJ2-5 | TRBV12-3/TRBV12-4 | CASSQDWSGTQYF | TGTGCCAGCAGTCAGGACTGGTCAGGGACCCAGTACTTC
NA | few | TRBJ1-2 | TRBV7-2 | CASSLSRANYGYTF | TGTGCCAGCAGCTTATCACGGGCTAACTATGGCTACACCTTC
NA | many | TRBJ2-5 | TRBV6-5 | CASSYGRDGETQYF | TGTGCCAGCAGTTACGGGCGGGACGGGGAGACCCAGTACTTC
TRBD2 | NA | TRBJ2-5 | TRBV10-3 | CAISESGGIAGMTQYF | TGTGCCATCAGTGAGTCGGGAGGGATAGCGGGAATGACCCAGTACTTC
NA | many | TRBJ1-2 | TRBV5-8 | CASTRTLYGYTF | TGTGCCAGTACTCGGACACTCTATGGCTACACCTTC
TRBD1 | few | TRBJ2-1 | TRBV29-1 | CSVLLPGQGNLNEQFF | TGCAGCGTTCTTTTACCGGGACAGGGGAATCTCAATGAGCAGTTCTTC
TRBD1 | NA | TRBJ2-7 | TRBV5-1 | CASSGQGRRTYEQYF | TGCGCCAGCAGCGGACAGGGAAGGAGGACCTACGAGCAGTACTTC
TRBD1 | NA | TRBJ2-3 | TRBV5-1 | CASSLKDRGSGKDTQYF | TGCGCCAGCAGCCTAAAGGACAGGGGAAGCGGGAAAGATACGCAGTATTTT
TRBD1 | many | TRBJ2-5 | TRBV5-1 | CASSFGQGRQETQYF | TGCGCCAGCAGTTTCGGACAGGGGCGCCAAGAGACCCAGTACTTC
NA | many | TRBJ2-1 | TRBV29-1 | CSVEDSKSSYNEQFF | TGCAGCGTAGAGGACAGTAAGAGCTCCTACAATGAGCAGTTCTTC
TRBD1 | many | TRBJ2-5 | TRBV6-5 | CASSYRGRETQYF | TGTGCCAGCAGTTACAGGGGGCGAGAGACCCAGTACTTC
TRBD2 | NA | TRBJ2-1 | TRBV10-2 | CASCMGEGYNEQFF | TGCGCCAGCTGTATGGGGGAGGGATACAATGAGCAGTTCTTC
NA | few | TRBJ1-2 | TRBV19 | CASSIRQTQRITYGYTF | TGTGCCAGTAGTATCCGACAGACTCAACGAATTACCTATGGCTACACCTTC
TRBD1 | NA | TRBJ2-7 | TRBV5-1 | CASSVQGTPYYEQYF | TGCGCCAGCAGCGTACAGGGGACACCCTACTACGAGCAGTACTTC
TRBD2 | few | TRBJ2-1 | TRBV3-1 | CASSQEGTSLGQFF | TGTGCCAGCAGCCAAGAGGGGACTAGCCTAGGGCAGTTCTTC
TRBD1 | few | TRBJ1-4 | TRBV4-1 | CASSRQGVTNEKLFF | TGCGCCAGCAGCCGACAGGGAGTAACTAATGAAAAACTGTTTTTT
NA | many | TRBJ2-7 | TRBV27 | CASGPSTYEQYF | TGTGCCAGCGGCCCATCTACGTACGAGCAGTACTTC
NA | NA | TRBJ1-1 | TRBV5-1 | CASSFQGLGGFVAFF | TGCGCCAGCAGCTTTCAGGGGCTGGGCGGTTTCGTAGCTTTCTTT
NA | many | TRBJ2-2 | TRBV5-1 | CASSLDLRDYTGELFF | TGCGCCAGCAGCTTGGACCTCAGGGATTACACCGGGGAGCTGTTTTTT
NA | few | TRBJ1-1 | TRBV20-1 | CSARNRLSTEAFF | TGCAGTGCTAGAAACAGATTGAGCACTGAAGCTTTCTTT
TRBD1 | many | TRBJ1-3 | TRBV12-3/TRBV12-4 | CASSFRGTGNTIYF | TGTGCCAGCAGTTTCAGGGGGACTGGAAACACCATATATTTT
TRBD1 | many | TRBJ2-3 | TRBV5-1 | CASNQGATTLPPDTQYF | TGCGCCAGCAACCAGGGGGCTACCACCCTCCCGCCAGATACGCAGTATTTT
NA | few | TRBJ2-1 | TRBV20-1 | CSASTGGYNEQFF | TGCAGTGCTTCCACAGGAGGCTACAATGAGCAGTTCTTC
NA | NA | TRBJ2-3 | TRBV6-5 | CASSPRELTDTQYF | TGTGCCAGCAGCCCCCGGGAACTTACAGATACGCAGTATTTT
NA | few | TRBJ2-1 | TRBV10-3 | CAIRGSDNEQFF | TGTGCCATCAGGGGTTCAGACAATGAGCAGTTCTTC
NA | few | TRBJ1-1 | TRBV5-1 | CASSLDGWGSNTEAFF | TGCGCCAGCAGCTTGGACGGTTGGGGGAGTAACACTGAAGCTTTCTTT
TRBD1 | once | TRBJ2-5 | TRBV29-1 | CSVALTGVGTQYF | TGCAGCGTGGCCCTGACAGGGGTGGGGACCCAGTACTTC
NA | many | TRBJ1-4 | TRBV10-3 | CAISESTANEKLFF | TGTGCCATCAGTGAGTCGACGGCGAATGAAAAACTGTTTTTT
TRBD1 | NA | TRBJ1-1 | TRBV7-6 | CASSSRRDRGIAFF | TGTGCCAGCAGCTCACGCCGGGACAGGGGGATCGCTTTCTTT
NA | NA | TRBJ1-2 | TRBV7-6 | CASSLAEPGLNYGYTF | TGTGCCAGCAGCTTAGCGGAGCCAGGTCTTAACTATGGCTACACCTTC
NA | NA | TRBJ2-7 | TRBV10-3 | CASKAHGNSYEQYF | TGTGCCAGCAAAGCCCACGGGAACTCCTACGAGCAGTACTTC
TRBD2 | many | TRBJ2-5 | TRBV7-9 | CASSYSGSRPETQYF | TGTGCCAGCAGCTATAGCGGGAGTAGGCCAGAGACCCAGTACTTC
TRBD2 | many | TRBJ2-7 | TRBV12-5 | CASGTDSSGLIYEQYF | TGTGCTAGTGGTACCGACTCTAGCGGACTTATCTACGAGCAGTACTTC
NA | many | TRBJ2-2 | TRBV20-1 | CSARDHTRADTGELFF | TGCAGTGCTAGAGATCACACTAGGGCCGACACCGGGGAGCTGTTTTTT
NA | NA | TRBJ1-2 | TRBV7-2 | CASSSRGTYGYTF | TGTGCCAGCAGCTCTAGGGGGACCTATGGCTACACCTTC
NA | NA | TRBJ2-1 | TRBV7-9 | CASSRLPELRNDHEQFF | TGTGCCAGCAGCAGACTACCGGAACTGAGAAACGACCATGAGCAGTTCTTC
NA | many | TRBJ1-4 | TRBV4-1 | CASSQVGGLGEKLFF | TGCGCCAGCAGCCAAGTCGGCGGGCTAGGTGAAAAACTGTTTTTT
NA | many | TRBJ2-3 | TRBV29-1 | CSVAGTDTQYF | TGCAGCGTTGCCGGCACAGATACGCAGTATTTT
TRBD2 | NA | TRBJ2-1 | TRBV5-1 | CSSSLVSSGSNEQFF | TGCTCCAGCAGCTTGGTATCTAGCGGGAGCAATGAGCAGTTCTTC
TRBD1 | few | TRBJ2-7 | TRBV30 | CALALDRTSYEQYF | TGTGCCCTAGCCCTGGACAGGACCTCCTACGAGCAGTACTTC
NA | many | TRBJ1-2 | TRBV4-1 | CASSPLNSGYGYTF | TGCGCCAGCAGCCCCTTAAATTCGGGCTATGGCTACACCTTC
NA | many | TRBJ2-7 | TRBV20-1 | CSANTAGVLYEQYF | TGCAGTGCTAATACAGCCGGGGTTCTCTACGAGCAGTACTTC
NA | many | TRBJ2-7 | TRBV7-9 | CASSLMGEQYF | TGTGCCAGCAGCTTGATGGGGGAGCAGTACTTC
NA | many | TRBJ2-5 | TRBV24-1 | CATSLAGRETQYF | TGTGCCACCAGTCTGGCGGGAAGAGAGACCCAGTACTTC
TRBD2 | many | TRBJ2-3 | TRBV12-3/TRBV12-4 | CASREGLAGVSDTQYF | TGTGCCAGCAGGGAAGGACTAGCGGGAGTTTCGGATACGCAGTATTTT